The 2 T cell receptor beta chains given below trace back to one sample, sequenced in a study of blood T cell repertoires in COVID-19. Sequencing used immunoSEQ multiplex PCR; TCRdb keeps in-frame clones, though not all of them. The sample has more than 80,000 clones, 70% to 80% seen once. Material: peripheral blood. Receptors originate from a man older than 75 with COVID-19, enrolled during active disease.

This clone occurred a few times. The genes are TRBV18 and TRBJ1-1; D is unclear. Germline values: CDR1 KGHSH, CDR2 LQKENI. The V and J ends lost 5 bases and 4 bases respectively, with 8 bases between them. The CDR3 covers 12 residues. The CDR3 DNA reads as TGTGCCAGCTCAGCCTGGGCCACTGAAGCTTTCTTT. It yields the protein CASSAWATEAFF.

V is TRBV6-1 and J is TRBJ1-4; D call uncertain. This CDR3 contains 13 residues. V gave up 1 base and J gave up 7 bases, with 7 bases separating them. Germline V CDR1 and CDR2: MNHNS, SASEGT. The CDR3 here is CASSEGRVEKLFF. The CDR3 DNA sequence: TGTGCCAGCAGTGAAGGTCGGGTTGAAAAACTGTTTTTT.